The T cell receptor beta chain described here comes from a study of beta chain features in type 1 diabetes. The authors reverse transcribed all of the isolated RNA, so sequencing captured expressed TCRB transcripts. Assay used: immunoSEQ multiplex PCR; TCRdb lists only in-frame clones, some missing. The profile shows more than 350,000 clones, around 10% of them singletons. One heparinised blood draw, averaging about 100 mL, came from each donor. The CDR3 is 12 amino acids. The J segment lost 4 bases and the V segment lost 10 bases, leaving 4 bases of the junction unmatched. Germline V gene data show CDR1 as MNHEY and CDR2 as SVGAGI.

Sequenced: naive CD4+ T cells from blood. This chain joins TRBV6-5 and TRBJ1-2, with 9 nucleotides matching TRBD1. This receptor was obtained from a woman younger than 35 in good health. CDR3 in DNA: TGTGCCACCCGACAGGGGGGCTATGGCTACACCTTC. Protein sequence: CATRQGGYGYTF.